The sequence of this TCR beta chain was determined in a study of blood T cell repertoires in COVID-19. The germline V gene has CDR1 SGDLS and CDR2 YYNGEE. The V and J ends lost 3 bases and 0 bases respectively, with 7 bases between them. The CDR3 length is 14 residues. Original analysis: Researchers report that nucleated cell counts were estimated from reference gene primer amplification. The table came from immunoSEQ multiplex PCR; TCRdb's copy has only in-frame clones and leaves some out. The D gene and trimming were derived from the DNA, and the V and J assignments and clone size from that table. The table has some 370,000 clones, 89% seen once.

The chain employs TRBV9 and TRBJ1-3; no reliable D call. The sequence came from a middle-aged man with acute or convalescent COVID-19. The sample comprised peripheral blood. The CDR3 sequence is CASSGGFSGNTIYF. The CDR3 nucleotides read TGTGCCAGCAGCGGAGGATTCTCTGGAAACACCATATATTTT. The whole variable domain, filled in from reference TRBV9 and TRBJ1-3, reads DSGVTQTPKHLITATGQRVTLRCSPRSGDLSVYWYQQSLDQGLQFLIQYYNGEERAKGNILERFSAQQFPDLHSELNLSSLELGDSALYFCASSGGFSGNTIYFGEGSWLTVV.